One sample yielded the 24 T cell receptor beta chains listed below, sequenced in a study of graft-versus-host responses after intestinal transplantation. Assay: immunoSEQ multiplex PCR; the TCRdb copy retains only in-frame clones and omits some. The sample includes roughly 20,000 clones, around 39% of them seen just once. The sequencing used alloreactive CD4+ T cells from a mixed lymphocyte reaction culture, collected before intestinal transplant. As to subset: CFSE-low proliferating T cells sorted from approximately six-day pre-transplant mixed lymphocyte reaction (GvH or HvG direction). Source of these receptors: a human patient who received an intestinal transplant.

The chain combines TRBV7-2 with TRBJ1-2; maybe TRBD1 (5 bases). V dropped 3 bases and J dropped 3 bases, with 14 bases sitting between them. Per the germline V gene, CDR1 is SGHTA and CDR2 is FQGNSA. The CDR3 is 15 amino acids. This CDR3 reads CASSLGAGRHYGYTF. For the CDR3, the DNA is TGTGCCAGCAGCTTGGGTGCGGGGCGTCACTATGGCTACACCTTC. Together with reference TRBV7-2 and TRBJ1-2, the CDR3 gives the full variable domain: GAGVSQSPSNKVTEKGKDVELRCDPISGHTALYWYRQSLGQGLEFLIYFQGNSAPDKSGLPSDRFSAERTGGSVSTLTIQRTQQEDSAVYLCASSLGAGRHYGYTFGSGTRLTVV.

The chain employs TRBV1 and TRBJ2-3; TRBD2 is the table's D call, not checked against the DNA. TRBV1 represents a pseudogene. The CDR3 is made up of 14 amino acids. CDR3 residues: CTSSQDWRADTQYF. For the CDR3, the DNA is TGCACCAGCAGCCAAGATTGGAGGGCGGATACGCAGTATTTT.

In its sample, this clone was seen a few times. J is TRBJ1-2 and V is TRBV9; a weak D match, TRBD1 (6 bases). Germline V gene data show CDR1 as SGDLS and CDR2 as YYNGEE. CDR3 length equals 14 residues. V was trimmed by 3 bases and J by 9 bases, leaving 18 bases between them. The CDR3 region is CASSAGSPGVRYTF. Written as DNA, the CDR3 is TGTGCCAGCAGCGCAGGGAGTCCAGGGGTACGCTACACCTTC.

The V call is TRBV7-3, the J call TRBJ1-6; no clear D. CDR1 is SGHTA, CDR2 FQGTGA, per germline. The germline V and J ends were trimmed by 4 bases and 7 bases, with 11 bases remaining between them. The CDR3 contains 14 residues. DNA for the CDR3: TGTGCCAGCAGCTGGAAGGGTGGGAATTCACCCCTCCACTTT. The encoded protein is CASSWKGGNSPLHF. The entire variable domain, with the rest obtained from reference TRBV7-3 and TRBJ1-6, is as follows: GAGVSQTPSNKVTEKGKYVELRCDPISGHTALYWYRQSLGQGPEFLIYFQGTGAADDSGLPNDRFFAVRPEGSVSTLKIQRTERGDSAVYLCASSWKGGNSPLHFGNGTRLTVT.

In its sample, this clone was seen a few times. The rearrangement joins TRBV7-9 to TRBJ1-5; D remains unclear. The CDR3 extends over 15 amino acids. The ends were cut back, 1 base at V and 2 bases at J, with 9 bases in the middle. CDR1 is SEHNR and CDR2 is FQNEAQ in the germline V gene (reference sequence). The CDR3 spells CASSLGAFGNQPQHF. CDR3 DNA sequence: TGTGCCAGCAGCTTAGGGGCGTTTGGCAATCAGCCCCAGCATTTT.

The genes are TRBV29-1 and TRBJ2-3, with TRBD2 as a possible D gene (6 bases). CDR3 length: 12 amino acids. The V gene lost 8 bases and the J gene lost 1 base, with 10 bases spanning the gap. CDR1 SQVTM and CDR2 ANQGSEA come from the germline V gene. The CDR3 is CSTSGGTDTQYF. The DNA of the CDR3 is TGCAGCACCTCGGGGGGCACAGATACGCAGTATTTT.

This CDR3 is CASSIGGSGLAGRTDTQYF. In nucleotides, the CDR3 is TGTGCCAGTAGTATAGGGGGATCGGGGCTAGCGGGGCGCACAGATACGCAGTATTTT. The J gene is TRBJ2-3, the V gene TRBV19, with TRBD2 matching over 9 bases. Germline values: CDR1 LNHDA, CDR2 SQIVND (reference sequence). V shed 1 base and J 1 base; nucleotides not matched to a gene: 12. The CDR3 covers 19 residues.

The rearrangement joins TRBV13 to TRBJ2-3; no clear D. The CDR3 spans 12 residues. Trimming removed 2 bases from V and 8 bases from J, with 8 bases in between. Per germline, CDR1 PRHDT and CDR2 FYEKMQ (reference sequence). The CDR3 spells CASSLPEATQYF. CDR3 sequence (DNA): TGTGCCAGCAGCTTACCAGAGGCTACGCAGTATTTT.

V and J are TRBV7-9 and TRBJ1-1; the match to TRBD1 covers 8 bases. Trimming took 3 bases from V and 0 from J; bases not matched to a gene: 3. The CDR3 extends over 15 amino acids. Germline V gives CDR1 SEHNR, CDR2 FQNEAQ (reference sequence). The CDR3 coding sequence is TGTGCCAGCAGCTTCAGGGGGCGAATGAACACTGAAGCTTTCTTT. Its translation is CASSFRGRMNTEAFF.

This clone has just one count. V and J are TRBV10-3 and TRBJ1-1; D unresolved. Trimming pared 10 bases from V and 1 base from J, leaving 13 bases between. The CDR3 length is 13 residues. Germline V CDR1 and CDR2: ENHRY, SYGVKD. In nucleotides, the CDR3 is TGTGCCACGAGCCCCAGACAGAACACTGAAGCTTTCTTT. Its protein product is CATSPRQNTEAFF.

There are a few counts of this clone. The CDR3 region has the DNA TGTGCCAGCAGCTTAAGAGGATCACAAGAGACCCAGTACTTC. Amino acids: CASSLRGSQETQYF. J is TRBJ2-5 and V is TRBV7-9, with D unclear. CDR3 length equals 14 residues. The germline V gene encodes CDR1 SEHNR and CDR2 FQNEAQ (reference sequence). V shed 2 bases and J shed 2 bases, with 9 bases lying between them. The full variable domain, rest sourced from reference TRBV7-9 and TRBJ2-5, is DTGVSQNPRHKITKRGQNVTFRCDPISEHNRLYWYRQTLGQGPEFLTYFQNEAQLEKSRLLSDRFSAERPKGSFSTLEIQRTEQGDSAMYLCASSLRGSQETQYFGPGTRLLVL.

The chain couples TRBV13 to TRBJ1-4; D remains ambiguous. Germline-derived CDR1 and CDR2 are PRHDT and FYEKMQ (reference sequence). The CDR3 runs to 19 residues. Trimming stripped 5 bases from V and 7 bases from J, with 29 bases between. CDR3 amino acids: CASSTQLTRWVGQPEKLFF. CDR3 sequence (DNA): TGTGCCAGCAGCACCCAGCTCACTCGCTGGGTGGGTCAGCCTGAAAAACTGTTTTTT. Full variable domain (rest looked up from reference TRBV13 and TRBJ1-4): AAGVIQSPRHLIKEKRETATLKCYPIPRHDTVYWYQQGPGQDPQFLISFYEKMQSDKGSIPDRFSAQQFSDYHSELNMSSLELGDSALYFCASSTQLTRWVGQPEKLFFGSGTQLSVL.

This clone was detected only a few times. The chain carries TRBV6-5 and TRBJ1-2; 8 nucleotides line up with TRBD1. This CDR3 is 13 amino acids long. In germline, CDR1 is MNHEY, CDR2 SVGAGI. After removal of 5 bases from V and 4 bases from J, the junction contained 3 bases not matched to a gene. Written as DNA, the CDR3 is TGTGCCAGCAGTGACAGGGGTAGCTATGGCTACACCTTC. It codes for CASSDRGSYGYTF.

A single count supports this clone. The V and J genes are TRBV27 and TRBJ1-6; D may be TRBD1 (6 bases). V was cut by 2 bases and J by 12 bases, with 11 bases left in between. Germline V gene lookup returns CDR1 MNHEY and CDR2 SMNVEV (reference sequence). This CDR3 region has 13 residues. CDR3 loop: CASSLRGDLPLHF. The CDR3 DNA reads as TGTGCCAGCAGTTTAAGGGGGGATCTACCCCTCCACTTT.

The J gene is TRBJ2-7, the V gene TRBV10-1; D is possibly TRBD1 (5 bases). The CDR3 runs 14 residues. Germline V gives CDR1 WNHNN, CDR2 SYGVQD (reference sequence). Deletions cut 2 bases from V and 2 bases from J, with 10 bases between. CDR3 loop: CASSEQGWPYEQYF. The CDR3 coding sequence is TGCGCCAGCAGTGAGCAGGGCTGGCCCTACGAGCAGTACTTC.

This chain links TRBV5-6 with TRBJ2-1; TRBD2 aligns across 9 bases. CDR1 is SGHDT and CDR2 is YYEEEE in the germline V gene. With 6 bases clipped from V and 4 bases from J, the junction kept 8 bases outside the gene matches. The CDR3 is 15 residues long. The CDR3 bases are TGTGCCAGCAACCCACTAGCGGGCCGGTACAATGAGCAGTTCTTC. It specifies CASNPLAGRYNEQFF.

This clone was detected a few times. The rearrangement joins TRBV6-5 to TRBJ2-4; 7 nucleotides align to TRBD1. This CDR3 contains 15 residues. V lost 6 bases to trimming and J lost 0 bases; unmatched junction nucleotides: 5. Germline V lookup: CDR1 MNHEY, CDR2 SVGAGI. The CDR3 nucleotides are TGTGCCAGCAGCCCTACAGGGGTAGCCAAAAACATTCAGTACTTC. Protein: CASSPTGVAKNIQYF.

In its sample, this clone was seen a few times. The CDR3 DNA reads TGTGCCAGCTCACGGAAAACAGGGGTGAACACAGATACGCAGTATTTT. Protein sequence: CASSRKTGVNTDTQYF. The chain combines TRBV18 with TRBJ2-3; 7 bases line up with TRBD1. There are 16 residues in the CDR3. V was pared by 4 bases and J by 2 bases, with 9 bases of the junction left unmatched. Germline CDR1 and CDR2: KGHSH and LQKENI.

This sequence joins TRBV18 and TRBJ2-5; D is undetermined. Trimming took off 4 bases at V and 6 bases at J, with 9 bases between the two ends. Germline V lookup: CDR1 KGHSH, CDR2 LQKENI. This CDR3 has 12 residues. CDR3 coding DNA: TGTGCCAGCTCACTACGCGCGAAGACCCAGTACTTC. It is translated as CASSLRAKTQYF.

This rearrangement joins TRBV30 to TRBJ1-5; no clear D. This CDR3 contains 13 residues. Looked up from germline, CDR1 is GTSNPN and CDR2 is SVGIG (reference sequence). The V end lost 1 base, the J end lost 7 bases, and 11 bases lay between the germline ends. The CDR3 protein is CAWSDEVSQPQHF. CDR3 sequence (DNA): TGTGCCTGGAGTGACGAGGTTTCCCAGCCCCAGCATTTT. Full variable domain (remainder filled in from reference TRBV30 and TRBJ1-5): SQTIHQWPATLVQPVGSPLSLECTVEGTSNPNLYWYRQAAGRGLQLLFYSVGIGQISSEVPQNLSASRPQDRQFILSSKKLLLSDSGFYLCAWSDEVSQPQHFGDGTRLSIL.

This CDR3 reads CASSTRDSYTGELFF. The DNA of the CDR3 is TGTGCCAGCTCAACTCGGGACTCATACACCGGGGAGCTGTTTTTT. The chain joins TRBV18 to TRBJ2-2; a possible D gene is TRBD2 (6 bases). This CDR3 spans 15 amino acids. Between the trimmed V and J ends, which lost 5 bases and 3 bases, there was a span of 13 bases. Germline V lookup: CDR1 KGHSH, CDR2 LQKENI.

This chain connects TRBV18 to TRBJ1-4; perhaps TRBD1 as D (5 bases). The germline V and J ends were trimmed by 3 bases and 3 bases, with 11 bases remaining between them. This CDR3 comprises 15 residues. Per the germline V gene, CDR1 is KGHSH and CDR2 is LQKENI. DNA for the CDR3: TGTGCCAGCTCACCCTCCGACAGCCCTAATGAAAAACTGTTTTTT. Translating it yields CASSPSDSPNEKLFF.

This clone has just a few counts. This chain connects TRBV10-1 to TRBJ1-1; D uncertain. The CDR3 runs 13 residues. Germline V gene sequence: CDR1 WNHNN, CDR2 SYGVQD (reference sequence). With 2 bases removed from V and 5 bases from J, the gap between germline ends came to 9 bases. CDR3 protein: CASSEMSPTEAFF. The DNA for the CDR3 is TGCGCCAGCAGTGAGATGTCGCCTACTGAAGCTTTCTTT.

This clone is classed as medium-sized. V usage is TRBV18 and J usage is TRBJ1-3; unclear D gene. This CDR3 region has 16 residues. Trimming stripped 3 bases from V and 4 bases from J, with 16 bases between. Germline lookup yields CDR1 KGHSH and CDR2 LQKENI. Here the CDR3 DNA reads TGTGCCAGCTCACCGCCAGGTAGATTGCACGGAAACACCATATATTTT. Its protein product is CASSPPGRLHGNTIYF.